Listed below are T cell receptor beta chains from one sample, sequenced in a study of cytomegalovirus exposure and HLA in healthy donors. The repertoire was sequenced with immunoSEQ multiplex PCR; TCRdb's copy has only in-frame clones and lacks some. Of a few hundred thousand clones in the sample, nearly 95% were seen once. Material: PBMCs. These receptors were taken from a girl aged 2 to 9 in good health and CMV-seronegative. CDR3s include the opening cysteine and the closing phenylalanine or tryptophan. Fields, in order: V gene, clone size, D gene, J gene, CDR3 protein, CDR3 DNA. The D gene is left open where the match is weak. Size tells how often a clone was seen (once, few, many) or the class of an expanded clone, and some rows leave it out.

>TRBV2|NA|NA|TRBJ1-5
CASSEALEGRVDQPQHF
TGTGCCAGCAGTGAAGCGCTTGAGGGGAGGGTAGATCAGCCCCAGCATTTT
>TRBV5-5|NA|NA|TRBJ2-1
CASSLGGIDNEQFF
TGTGCCAGCAGCTTGGGAGGGATAGACAATGAGCAGTTCTTC
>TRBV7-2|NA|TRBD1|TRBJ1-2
CASSPTGGYGYTF
TGTGCCAGCAGCCCGACAGGGGGCTATGGCTACACCTTC
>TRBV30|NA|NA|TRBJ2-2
CAWSGGFGTGELFF
TGTGCCTGGAGTGGGGGCTTTGGAACCGGGGAGCTGTTTTTT
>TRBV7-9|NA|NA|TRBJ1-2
CASSPSGGITNGYTF
TGTGCCAGCAGCCCATCGGGGGGAATAACGAATGGCTACACCTTC
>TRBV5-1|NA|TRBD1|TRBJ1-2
CASSLEGTGVYGYTF
TGCGCCAGCAGCTTGGAAGGGACAGGGGTCTATGGCTACACCTTC
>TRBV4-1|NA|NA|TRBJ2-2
CASSRVKGKSAGELFF
TGCGCCAGCAGCCGGGTGAAGGGGAAATCTGCCGGGGAGCTGTTTTTT
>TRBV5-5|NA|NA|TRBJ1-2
CASSLEVTVTGYTF
TGTGCCAGCAGCTTGGAGGTGACAGTCACTGGCTACACCTTC
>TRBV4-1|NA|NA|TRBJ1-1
CATSVEGNTEAFF
TGCGCCACCTCGGTAGAGGGGAACACTGAAGCTTTCTTT
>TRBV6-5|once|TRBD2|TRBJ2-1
CASNSLAGEGGEQFF
TGTGCCAGCAACTCTCTAGCGGGAGAGGGAGGTGAGCAGTTCTTC
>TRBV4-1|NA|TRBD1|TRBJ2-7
CASSQRSTGGSYEQYF
TGCGCCAGCAGCCAACGTTCGACAGGGGGCTCCTACGAGCAGTACTTC
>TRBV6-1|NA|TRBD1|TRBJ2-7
CASRGQGAYEQYF
TGTGCCAGCAGGGGACAGGGGGCCTACGAGCAGTACTTC
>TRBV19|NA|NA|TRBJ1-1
CASSMGTGGVPEAFF
TGTGCCAGTAGTATGGGCACGGGAGGGGTCCCTGAAGCTTTCTTT
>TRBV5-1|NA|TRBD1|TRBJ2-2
CASSLPGQGAPGELFF
TGCGCCAGCAGCTTACCGGGACAGGGGGCACCCGGGGAGCTGTTTTTT
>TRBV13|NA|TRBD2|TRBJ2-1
CASSLGRGGSYNEQFF
TGTGCCAGCAGCTTAGGACGGGGGGGCTCCTACAATGAGCAGTTCTTC
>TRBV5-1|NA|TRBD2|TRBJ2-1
CASSLVLAGVGNEQFF
TGCGCCAGCAGCTTGGTCCTAGCGGGAGTGGGGAATGAGCAGTTCTTC
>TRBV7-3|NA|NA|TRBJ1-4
CASSLRERMSNEKLFF
TGTGCCAGCAGCTTACGGGAAAGGATGTCTAATGAAAAACTGTTTTTT
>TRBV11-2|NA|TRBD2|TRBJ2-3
CASSWGLAGALATDTQYF
TGTGCCAGCAGCTGGGGACTAGCGGGAGCTCTGGCCACAGATACGCAGTATTTT
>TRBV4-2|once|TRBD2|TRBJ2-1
CASSHGGGDNEQFF
TGTGCCAGCAGCCATGGCGGGGGGGACAATGAGCAGTTCTTC
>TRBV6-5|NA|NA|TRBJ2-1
CASSYEIADYNEQFF
TGTGCCAGCAGTTACGAAATAGCGGACTACAATGAGCAGTTCTTC